The 19 T cell receptor beta chains listed next were all sequenced from one sample in a study of shared T cell receptors in the human thymus. TCRdb's table, derived via immunoSEQ multiplex PCR, lists solely in-frame clones and lacks some. The table lists about 380,000 clones, 95% of them singletons, with roughly 0.02% in the top ten. Sequenced: thymocytes. All receptors derive from a human donor.

V and J are TRBV4-1 and TRBJ2-5, with 14 nucleotides matching TRBD2. V lost 6 bases, J lost 5 bases, and 17 bases stayed unmatched. The germline CDR1 and CDR2 sequences are MGHRA and YSYEKL. This CDR3 has 19 amino acids. The CDR3 region has the DNA TGCGCCAGCAGTCTGTGTAAGGGACTAGCGGGAGCGGCCTGGGAGACCCAGTACTTC. Translation gives CASSLCKGLAGAAWETQYF.

The chain combines TRBV5-4 with TRBJ1-2; possible D gene TRBD1, 5 bases. The V gene's germline CDR1 is SGHNT and CDR2 YYREEE (reference sequence). The CDR3 extends over 15 amino acids. Between the trimmed V and J ends, which lost 0 bases and 2 bases, there was a span of 11 bases. CDR3 DNA: TGTGCCAGCAGCTTGGAGGGACCCCCAAACTATGGCTACACCTTC. This gives the protein CASSLEGPPNYGYTF.

The genes are TRBV19 and TRBJ2-2; D is ambiguous. V was clipped by 5 bases and J by 6 bases, with 10 bases between them. The CDR3 contains 13 residues. Germline assignment: CDR1 LNHDA and CDR2 SQIVND (reference sequence). This chain's CDR3 is CASSSRRAGELFF. In nucleotides, the CDR3 is TGTGCCAGTAGTTCCAGACGCGCCGGGGAGCTGTTTTTT.

The chain is built from TRBV12-5 and TRBJ2-3; maybe TRBD2 (5 bases). V was pared by 2 bases and J by 4 bases, with 16 bases between. This CDR3 is 16 amino acids long. Per the germline V gene, CDR1 is LGHNT and CDR2 is FRNRAP. As DNA, the CDR3 is TGTGCTAGTGGTTTGATAGGGTCCGGGGTACCAGATACGCAGTATTTT. Translation: CASGLIGSGVPDTQYF.

The V and J genes are TRBV28 and TRBJ2-7; 7 nucleotides agree with TRBD1. CDR3 size: 16 residues. The V gene end was trimmed by 7 bases and the J gene end by 5 bases; junction bases not matched to a gene: 17. CDR1 is MDHEN, CDR2 SYDVKM, per germline. The CDR3 sequence is CASIRQGSPVPHEQYF. In DNA form, the CDR3 reads TGTGCCAGCATCCGACAGGGTTCCCCAGTTCCACACGAGCAGTACTTC.

The chain recombines TRBV6-5 with TRBJ1-5, with D perhaps matching TRBD1 (5 bases). The CDR3 sequence is 13 residues long. V was clipped by 5 bases and J by 6 bases, with 11 bases between them. Germline V lookup: CDR1 MNHEY, CDR2 SVGAGI. This CDR3 reads CASSPDNSQPQHF. CDR3 coding DNA: TGTGCCAGCAGTCCGGACAATAGTCAGCCCCAGCATTTT.

In its sample, this clone was seen once. The chain is built from TRBV19 and TRBJ1-1; D might be TRBD1 (6 bases). V was pared by 7 bases and J by 4 bases, with 16 bases between. Germline V gene sequence: CDR1 LNHDA, CDR2 SQIVND (reference sequence). The CDR3 has 14 residues. CDR3 sequence: CASTTPQGSTEAFF. DNA of the CDR3: TGTGCCAGTACCACCCCACAGGGATCCACTGAAGCTTTCTTT.

The chain has TRBV7-9 and TRBJ2-1; a possible D gene is TRBD2 (6 bases). V shed 5 bases and J shed 2 bases, with 22 bases lying between them. The CDR3 contains 18 residues. Germline V gene data show CDR1 as SEHNR and CDR2 as FQNEAQ (reference sequence). Here the CDR3 reads CASSHSGLRPSPYNEQFF. CDR3 nucleotide sequence: TGTGCCAGCAGCCATTCGGGACTCAGACCCTCTCCCTACAATGAGCAGTTCTTC.

This clone appeared once. The genes are TRBV29-1 and TRBJ2-1; D not certain. This CDR3 has 20 amino acids. CDR1 SQVTM and CDR2 ANQGSEA come from the germline V gene. Trimming pared 6 bases from V and 5 bases from J, leaving 35 bases between. The CDR3 coding sequence is TGCAGCGTGATTGATCTTCCCCTCGCCTTGAGCCCCTCCCCCAACAATGAGCAGTTCTTC. Translating gives CSVIDLPLALSPSPNNEQFF.

The chain joins TRBV5-8 to TRBJ2-7, with D unclear. There are 12 residues in the CDR3. CDR1 is SGHTS, CDR2 YDEGEE, per germline. With 1 base removed from V and 7 bases from J, the gap between germline ends came to 9 bases. The CDR3 sequence: CASSLFPGEQYF. DNA for the CDR3: TGTGCCAGCAGCTTGTTTCCTGGTGAGCAGTACTTC.

The V and J genes are TRBV9 and TRBJ1-4; 9 nucleotides agree with TRBD1. There are 14 residues in the CDR3. Germline V gives CDR1 SGDLS, CDR2 YYNGEE. With V trimmed by 4 bases and J by 8 bases, 6 bases remained unmatched. Here the CDR3 DNA reads TGTGCCAGCAGCAGGCGACAGGGGGGCGAAAAACTGTTTTTT. This encodes CASSRRQGGEKLFF.

The J gene is TRBJ2-5, the V gene TRBV5-4; weak D call: TRBD2 (5 bases). Germline V gene sequence: CDR1 SGHNT, CDR2 YYREEE (reference sequence). V lost 3 bases to trimming and J lost 5 bases, with 14 bases between them. CDR3 size: 14 residues. The CDR3 region has the DNA TGTGCCAGCAGCTCCGGGGAAGGTTCTGAGACCCAGTACTTC. Residues: CASSSGEGSETQYF.

This clone appeared a few times. The chain recombines TRBV27 with TRBJ2-5, with no clear D. The germline CDR1 and CDR2 sequences are MNHEY and SMNVEV (reference sequence). The V and J ends lost 0 bases and 2 bases respectively, with 7 bases between them. This CDR3 contains 14 residues. CDR3: CASSLSGQQETQYF. CDR3 bases: TGTGCCAGCAGTTTATCAGGGCAGCAAGAGACCCAGTACTTC.

The chain links TRBV30 to TRBJ2-7; D is unclear. Germline V CDR1 and CDR2: GTSNPN, SVGIG (reference sequence). This CDR3 is 15 amino acids long. V was shortened by 0 bases and J by 0 bases, with 12 bases between the two germline ends. Here the CDR3 DNA reads TGTGCCTGGAGTGTACACAGACCCAGCTCCTACGAGCAGTACTTC. Translated: CAWSVHRPSSYEQYF.

This rearrangement joins TRBV7-2 to TRBJ1-5, with D unresolved. The V end lost 3 bases, the J end lost 7 bases, and 7 bases lay between the germline ends. Germline V gene sequence: CDR1 SGHTA, CDR2 FQGNSA. CDR3 size: 12 residues. The CDR3 here is CASSFWAQPQHF. CDR3 DNA sequence: TGTGCCAGCAGCTTTTGGGCCCAGCCCCAGCATTTT.

The rearrangement joins TRBV19 to TRBJ2-1; 7 bases are a match to TRBD2. There are 15 residues in the CDR3. After removal of 3 bases from V and 5 bases from J, the junction contained 7 bases not matched to a gene. Germline V gives CDR1 LNHDA, CDR2 SQIVND (reference sequence). CDR3 in DNA: TGTGCCAGTAGTATTAGTAGCCTAGCGGACAATGAGCAGTTCTTC. This sequence encodes CASSISSLADNEQFF.

The chain couples TRBV5-6 to TRBJ2-1, with TRBD2 matching 7 bases. The CDR3 covers 16 residues. Losses at the gene ends were 4 bases for V and 4 bases for J; bases not matched to a gene: 11. Germline-derived CDR1 and CDR2 are SGHDT and YYEEEE. In nucleotides, the CDR3 is TGTGCCAGCAGCCACCGGGGGGAGCTAGGGTACAATGAGCAGTTCTTC. As protein: CASSHRGELGYNEQFF.

The J gene is TRBJ2-1, the V gene TRBV19; D is undetermined. Looked up from germline, CDR1 is LNHDA and CDR2 is SQIVND (reference sequence). CDR3 length equals 13 residues. Trimming cost V 4 bases and J 6 bases, with 10 bases left between them. This CDR3 reads CASSKADRNEQFF. The CDR3 DNA is TGTGCCAGTAGTAAGGCAGACCGCAATGAGCAGTTCTTC.

This sequence joins TRBV10-3 and TRBJ1-1; D is possibly TRBD1 (6 bases). V lost 8 bases and J lost 1, with 11 bases in between. The germline V gene has CDR1 ENHRY and CDR2 SYGVKD. This CDR3 contains 13 residues. For the CDR3, the DNA is TGTGCCATCGAAAGGGGACAGAACACTGAAGCTTTCTTT. Its translation: CAIERGQNTEAFF.